This TCR beta chain is drawn from a study of CD8+ T cells in alopecia areata. Study context: Each of the treated patients was given oral tofacitinib, 5 to 10 mg twice daily, for moderate-to-severe alopecia areata.

Study-level points and caveats: Clonality in lesional scalp, especially alopecia totalis/universalis, exceeded that of normal scalp.

In each case, RNA was isolated and then reverse transcribed into cDNA as the sequencing template. Assay used: immunoSEQ multiplex PCR; TCRdb lists only in-frame clones, some missing. This sample has about 150,000 clones, with less than 65% found just once. This clone showed up just a few times. Its antigen is not known. Those with alopecia areata gave lesional scalp punch biopsies and peripheral blood. The CDR3 spans 14 residues. The V gene's germline CDR1 is MGHRA and CDR2 YSYEKL. The J segment lost 9 bases and the V segment lost 1 base, leaving 8 bases of the junction unmatched. This clonotype was sampled from a human donor with alopecia areata. The sample here was CD8+ T cells sorted from blood, taken at week 0. The chain is built from TRBV4-1 and TRBJ2-7; 8 nucleotides agree with TRBD2. This chain's CDR3 is CASSQGQRGGRQYF. CDR3 DNA: TGCGCCAGCAGCCAAGGCCAACGGGGGGGCCGGCAGTACTTC.